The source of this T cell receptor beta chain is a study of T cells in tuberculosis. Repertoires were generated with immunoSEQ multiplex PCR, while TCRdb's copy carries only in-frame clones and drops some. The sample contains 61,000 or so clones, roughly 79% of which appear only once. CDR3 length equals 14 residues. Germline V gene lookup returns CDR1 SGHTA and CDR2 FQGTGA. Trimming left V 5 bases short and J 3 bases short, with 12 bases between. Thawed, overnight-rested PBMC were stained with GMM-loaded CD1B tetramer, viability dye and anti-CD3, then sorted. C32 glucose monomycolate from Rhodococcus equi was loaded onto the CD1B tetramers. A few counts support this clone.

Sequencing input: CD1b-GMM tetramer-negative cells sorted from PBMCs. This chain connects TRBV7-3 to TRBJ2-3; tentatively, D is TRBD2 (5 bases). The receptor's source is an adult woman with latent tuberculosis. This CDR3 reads CASSPAPGTDTQYF. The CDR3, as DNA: TGTGCCAGCAGCCCAGCCCCGGGGACAGATACGCAGTATTTT.